This T cell receptor beta chain originates from a study of blood T cell repertoires in COVID-19. For the study at large: The United States, Italy and Spain supplied acute and convalescent COVID-19 samples.

The CDR3 is 15 residues long. CDR1 LNHDA and CDR2 SQIVND come from the germline V gene (reference sequence). The V and J ends lost 0 bases and 2 bases respectively, with 8 bases between them. In the original analysis: Amplification of reference gene primers was used by the study to estimate nucleated cell counts. Produced via immunoSEQ multiplex PCR; TCRdb's table is partial and in-frame only. V and J calls plus clone size are reproduced from that table; the DNA served to infer D and trimming. The sample consists of about 200,000 clones, 70% to 90% of them appearing once. Sequenced sample: peripheral blood. This receptor was obtained from a woman between 50 and 59 years old with active or convalescent COVID-19. The chain combines TRBV19 with TRBJ1-5; D possibly corresponds to TRBD1 (6 bases). CDR3 amino acids: CASSIDRGGNQPQHF. The CDR3 coding sequence is TGTGCCAGTAGTATAGACAGGGGTGGCAATCAGCCCCAGCATTTT. The full variable domain, its missing parts supplied by reference TRBV19 and TRBJ1-5, is DGGITQSPKYLFRKEGQNVTLSCEQNLNHDAMYWYRQDPGQGLRLIYYSQIVNDFQKGDIAEGYSVSREKKESFPLTVTSAQKNPTAFYLCASSIDRGGNQPQHFGDGTRLSIL.